This T cell receptor (beta chain) was sequenced during a study of blood T cell repertoires in COVID-19. About the study: Both acute and convalescent COVID-19 samples were obtained from the United States, Italy and Spain.

Everyone who took part was roughly 18 to 100 years old, and they came from 20 to 25 US areas. Germline CDR1 is GTSNPN and CDR2 is SVGIG (reference sequence). Between the trimmed V and J ends, which lost 2 bases and 2 bases, there was a span of 9 bases. The CDR3 is 14 residues long. TCRdb's table, derived via immunoSEQ multiplex PCR, lists solely in-frame clones and lacks some. Of 200,000 to 250,000 clones in the sample, 70% to 85% were seen once. This sequence joins TRBV30 and TRBJ2-2; a weak D match, TRBD1 (6 bases). The TCR originated in a man between 60 and 70 years old who had recovered from COVID-19. Sequencing input: PBMCs or T cells enriched from blood (not recorded which). The CDR3 is CAWSQGTNTGELFF. CDR3 DNA: TGTGCCTGGAGTCAGGGGACCAACACCGGGGAGCTGTTTTTT.